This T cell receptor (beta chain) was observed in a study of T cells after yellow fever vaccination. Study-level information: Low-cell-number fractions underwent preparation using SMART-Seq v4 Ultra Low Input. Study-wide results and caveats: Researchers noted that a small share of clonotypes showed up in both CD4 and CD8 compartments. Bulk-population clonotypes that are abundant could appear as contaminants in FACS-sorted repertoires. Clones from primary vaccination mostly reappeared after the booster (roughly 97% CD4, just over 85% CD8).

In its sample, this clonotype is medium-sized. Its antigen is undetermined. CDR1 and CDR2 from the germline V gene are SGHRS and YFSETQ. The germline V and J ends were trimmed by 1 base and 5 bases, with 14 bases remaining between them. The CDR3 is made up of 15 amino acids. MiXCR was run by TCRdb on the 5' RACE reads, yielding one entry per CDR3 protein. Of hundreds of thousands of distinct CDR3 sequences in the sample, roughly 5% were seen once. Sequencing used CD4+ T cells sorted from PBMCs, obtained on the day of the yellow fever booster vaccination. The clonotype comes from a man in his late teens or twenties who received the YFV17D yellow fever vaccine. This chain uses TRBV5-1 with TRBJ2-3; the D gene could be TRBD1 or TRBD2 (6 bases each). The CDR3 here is CASSLMGGRGDTQYF. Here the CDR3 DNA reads TGCGCCAGCAGCTTGATGGGGGGCCGGGGAGATACGCAGTATTTT.